This entry describes one TCR beta chain. This clonotype is judged large (0.1 to 1%). Its cognate antigen has yet to be identified. No much larger clone exists at a distance of one base, and base qualities are not known. This sample stems from a study of T cell repertoires in aging, cancer and after chemotherapy (dated by TCRdb to between 2018 and 2021). Regarding the research as a whole: Donors spanned six age groups from 30 or younger to 70 or older, with at least three individuals per group. Several million TCR reads were contained in the full dataset. The cohort comprised 218 cancer patients, approximately 90 with hematological and 124 with solid cancers, plus 95 healthy donors as a reference group. To examine immunoaging and T cell reconstitution after chemotherapy, the study profiled TCR beta repertoires in peripheral blood from healthy donors and cancer patients. In the solid tumor group, paired pre- and post-chemotherapy samples were obtained from brain tumor (glioblastoma) patients receiving temozolomide-based therapy.

Beyond this particular receptor, the publication reports: Compared with age-matched healthy donors, untreated patients with either hematological or solid cancers had significantly lower TCR diversity in the blood along with higher clonality. In both cancer cohorts, the median generation probability rose over the chemotherapy interval, which suggests that the repertoire was reconstituted through rebound thymic output. According to the authors, the repertoire data do not permit conclusions about immunological memory after chemotherapy. In healthy donors, the decline in TCR diversity with age was mainly due to loss of richness, whereas in cancer patients loss of evenness also played a role.

Multiplex touch-down PCR with a mixed TRB-A/B primer pool was used to amplify rearranged TRB sequences covering the V, D and J segments. Illumina adapters and sample indices were added to the amplicons in two consecutive PCR reactions performed with Phusion HS II polymerase. The amplicons were purified from gel with the NucleoSpin Gel and PCR Clean-up kit and then assessed with Qubit and an Agilent 2100 Bioanalyzer. Sequencing of libraries was carried out on an Illumina MiSeq in 600-cycle, single-indexed, paired-end runs. On the authors' methods: MiXCR versions 2.12 and 3.0.5 were used to process TRB sequences. Each unique CDR3 nucleotide sequence counted as one clone, and only productive sequences with at least two reads were retained. Shannon diversity, evenness, clonality (one minus evenness), and alpha-parameterized diversity profiles from alpha 0 to 5 were included as repertoire metrics. The IGoR algorithm was used to calculate generation probabilities for clones in the paired samples taken before and after chemotherapy. Starting from the raw public reads, TCRdb applied fastp trimming at Q25, assembled clones with MiXCR and retained in-frame beta chains. Identical CDR3 proteins give one entry, which carries the most common genes and DNA. The V and J calls here are based on TCRdb, not the publication. The sample table shows over 1,500 distinct CDR3 sequences, and around 32% are seen once. About a fifth of the sample is held by the ten biggest clonotypes.

Sequences SGHTA (CDR1) and FQGNSA (CDR2) are obtained from the germline V gene. Reading from cysteine to phenylalanine, the CDR3 counts 15 amino acids. Solely the CDR3 DNA is kept, with 45 bases framed from the first base. The V end loses 3 bases and the J end loses 4 bases, and a stretch of 15 bases separates them. TCR beta rearrangements were amplified from genomic DNA extracted from peripheral blood rather than from sorted cells or RNA. Sequencing was carried out using blood. This TCR was recovered from a human donor with a solid tumor. The sequence joins TRBV7-2 to TRBJ2-5; the D segment cannot be called with confidence. The DNA reads TGTGCCAGCAGCTTCGGAAGGGTTAAATCAGAGACCCAGTACTTC. Its amino acids are CASSFGRVKSETQYF. With all but the CDR3 taken from the reference TRBV7-2 and TRBJ2-5 genes, the full variable domain is: GAGVSQSPSNKVTEKGKDVELRCDPISGHTALYWYRQSLGQGLEFLIYFQGNSAPDKSGLPSDRFSAERTGGSVSTLTIQRTQQEDSAVYLCASSFGRVKSETQYFGPGTRLLVL.